In its sample, the clone carrying this TCR beta chain was seen many times. Antigen unknown. Trimming took 0 bases from V and 5 from J; bases not matched to a gene: 11. This CDR3 region has 17 residues. The lymph nodes were axillary draining lymph nodes from breast cancer patients. TCRdb fed the multiplex PCR reads into MiXCR, producing one record per CDR3 protein. This sample has under 300,000 distinct CDR3 sequences; less than 40% occur once, and the top ten carry approximately 3.6%. The data were taken from a study of breast tumors, draining lymph nodes, adjacent tissues. Study-level points and caveats: Findings are consistent with lymph node origin and intratumoral expansion of most tumor T cells.

This chain connects TRBV6-7 to TRBJ2-5, with 8 bases that match TRBD2. TRBV6-7 is known as an ORF, though its function is uncertain. Specimen: axillary lymph node tissue. The clonotype originates from a female donor with breast cancer. Some clones in this sample may be carry-over from other donors' samples. The CDR3 DNA follows: TGTGCCAGCAGTTACTCGGTAACGGGAGGGCCTTGGGAGACCCAGTACTTC. Encoded protein: CASSYSVTGGPWETQYF.